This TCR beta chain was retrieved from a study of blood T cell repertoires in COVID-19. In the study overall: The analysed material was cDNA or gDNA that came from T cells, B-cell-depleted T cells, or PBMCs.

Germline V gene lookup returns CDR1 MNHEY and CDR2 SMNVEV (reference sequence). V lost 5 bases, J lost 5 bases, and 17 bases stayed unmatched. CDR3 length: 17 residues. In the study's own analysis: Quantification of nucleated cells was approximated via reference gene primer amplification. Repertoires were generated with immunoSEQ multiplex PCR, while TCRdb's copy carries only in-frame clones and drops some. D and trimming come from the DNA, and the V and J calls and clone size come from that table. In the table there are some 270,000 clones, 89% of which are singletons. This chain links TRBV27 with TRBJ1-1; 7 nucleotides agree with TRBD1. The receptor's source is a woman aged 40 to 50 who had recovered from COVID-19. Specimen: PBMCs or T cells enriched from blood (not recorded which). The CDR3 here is CASSPRLDRQIKTEAFF. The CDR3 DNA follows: TGTGCCAGCAGTCCTCGATTGGACAGGCAAATAAAAACTGAAGCTTTCTTT.